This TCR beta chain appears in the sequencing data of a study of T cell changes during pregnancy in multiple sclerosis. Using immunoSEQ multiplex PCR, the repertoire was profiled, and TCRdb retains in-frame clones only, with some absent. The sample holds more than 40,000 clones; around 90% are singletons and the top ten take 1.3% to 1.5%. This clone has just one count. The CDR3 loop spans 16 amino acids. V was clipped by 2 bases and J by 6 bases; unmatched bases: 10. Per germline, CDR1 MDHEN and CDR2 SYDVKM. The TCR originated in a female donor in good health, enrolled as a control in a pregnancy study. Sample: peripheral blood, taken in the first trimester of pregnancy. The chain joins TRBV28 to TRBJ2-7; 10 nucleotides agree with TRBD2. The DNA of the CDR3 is TGTGCCAGCAGTTTAGGGGCAGCTAGCGGGAGCGGCGAGCAGTACTTC. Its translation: CASSLGAASGSGEQYF.